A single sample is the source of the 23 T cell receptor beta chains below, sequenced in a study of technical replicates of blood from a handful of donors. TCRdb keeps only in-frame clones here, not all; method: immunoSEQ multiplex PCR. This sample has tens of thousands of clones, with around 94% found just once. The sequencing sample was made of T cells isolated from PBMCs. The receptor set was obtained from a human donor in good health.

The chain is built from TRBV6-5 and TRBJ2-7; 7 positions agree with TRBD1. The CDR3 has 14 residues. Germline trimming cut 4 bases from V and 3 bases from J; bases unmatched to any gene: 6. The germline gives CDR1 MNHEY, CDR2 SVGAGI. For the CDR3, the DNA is TGTGCCAGCAGTTTGGCAGGGGGTTTCTACGAGCAGTACTTC. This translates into CASSLAGGFYEQYF.

The DNA of the CDR3 is TGTGCCAGTAGTGTCTCCGGGACTAGCTACGAGCAGTACTTC. As protein: CASSVSGTSYEQYF. This chain connects TRBV19 to TRBJ2-7, with 8 bases aligning to TRBD2. Germline V gene lookup returns CDR1 LNHDA and CDR2 SQIVND (reference sequence). V lost 5 bases to trimming and J lost 3 bases; unmatched junction nucleotides: 6. This CDR3 contains 14 residues.

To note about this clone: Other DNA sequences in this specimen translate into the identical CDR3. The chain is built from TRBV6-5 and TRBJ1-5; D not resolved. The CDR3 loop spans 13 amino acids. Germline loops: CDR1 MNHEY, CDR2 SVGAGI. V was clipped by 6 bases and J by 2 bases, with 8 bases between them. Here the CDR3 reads CASSNRGNQPQHF. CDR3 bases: TGTGCCAGCAGCAACCGGGGCAATCAGCCCCAGCATTTT.

The CDR3: CASSILAGGNNEQFF. The DNA of the CDR3 is TGCGCCAGCAGCATCCTAGCGGGGGGGAACAATGAGCAGTTCTTC. This chain joins TRBV5-1 and TRBJ2-1, with 12 positions matching TRBD2. Unmatched junction bases numbered 4, after V lost 4 bases and J lost 5 bases. CDR3 length: 15 residues. Germline-derived CDR1 and CDR2 are SGHRS and YFSETQ.

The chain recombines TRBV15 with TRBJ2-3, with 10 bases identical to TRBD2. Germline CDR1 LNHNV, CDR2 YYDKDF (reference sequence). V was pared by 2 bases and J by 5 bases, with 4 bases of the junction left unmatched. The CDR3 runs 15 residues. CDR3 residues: CATSRLAGARDTQYF. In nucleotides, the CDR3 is TGTGCCACCAGCAGACTAGCGGGAGCGAGAGATACGCAGTATTTT.

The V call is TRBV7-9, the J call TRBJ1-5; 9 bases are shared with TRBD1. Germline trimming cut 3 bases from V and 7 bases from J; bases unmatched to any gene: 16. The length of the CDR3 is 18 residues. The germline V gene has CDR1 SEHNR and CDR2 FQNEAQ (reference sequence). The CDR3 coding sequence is TGTGCCAGCAGCTTTCCGGACAGGGGTGGAAGAAGAGAACAGCCCCAGCATTTT. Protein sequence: CASSFPDRGGRREQPQHF. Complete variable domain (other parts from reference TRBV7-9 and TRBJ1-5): DTGVSQNPRHKITKRGQNVTFRCDPISEHNRLYWYRQTLGQGPEFLTYFQNEAQLEKSRLLSDRFSAERPKGSFSTLEIQRTEQGDSAMYLCASSFPDRGGRREQPQHFGDGTRLSIL.

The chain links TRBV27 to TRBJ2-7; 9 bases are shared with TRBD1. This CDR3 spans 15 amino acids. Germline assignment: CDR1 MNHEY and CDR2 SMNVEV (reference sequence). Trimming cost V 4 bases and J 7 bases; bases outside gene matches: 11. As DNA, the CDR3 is TGTGCCAGCAGTTCCACCCGGGACAGGGTGTGGGAGCAGTACTTC. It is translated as CASSSTRDRVWEQYF.

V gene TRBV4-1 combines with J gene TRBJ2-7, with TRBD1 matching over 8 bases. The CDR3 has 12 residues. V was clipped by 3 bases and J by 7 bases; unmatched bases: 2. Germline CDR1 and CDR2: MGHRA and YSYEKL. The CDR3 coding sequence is TGCGCCAGCAGCCAGACAGGGGAAGAGCAGTACTTC. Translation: CASSQTGEEQYF.

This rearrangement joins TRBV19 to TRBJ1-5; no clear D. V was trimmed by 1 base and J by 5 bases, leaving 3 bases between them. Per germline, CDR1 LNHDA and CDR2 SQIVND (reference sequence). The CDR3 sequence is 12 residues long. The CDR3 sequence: CASSIGDQPQHF. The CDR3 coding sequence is TGTGCCAGTAGTATAGGAGATCAGCCCCAGCATTTT.

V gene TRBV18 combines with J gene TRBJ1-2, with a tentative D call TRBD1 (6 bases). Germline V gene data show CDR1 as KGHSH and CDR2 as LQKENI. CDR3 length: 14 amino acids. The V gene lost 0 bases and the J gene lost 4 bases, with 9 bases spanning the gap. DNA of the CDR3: TGTGCCAGCTCACCACCCGGGACAAGCTATGGCTACACCTTC. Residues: CASSPPGTSYGYTF.

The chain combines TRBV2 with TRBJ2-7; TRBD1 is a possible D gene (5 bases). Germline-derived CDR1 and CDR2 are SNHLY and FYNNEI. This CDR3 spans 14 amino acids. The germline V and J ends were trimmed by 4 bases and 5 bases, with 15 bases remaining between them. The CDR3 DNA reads TGTGCCAGCAGTGTCGGGCAGGGTTTGAACGAGCAGTACTTC. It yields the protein CASSVGQGLNEQYF.

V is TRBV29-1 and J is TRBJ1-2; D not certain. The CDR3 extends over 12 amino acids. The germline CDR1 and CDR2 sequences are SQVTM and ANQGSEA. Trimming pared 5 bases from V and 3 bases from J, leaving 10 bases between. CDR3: CSVQRAYYGYTF. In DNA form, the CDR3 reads TGCAGCGTTCAGCGTGCGTACTATGGCTACACCTTC.

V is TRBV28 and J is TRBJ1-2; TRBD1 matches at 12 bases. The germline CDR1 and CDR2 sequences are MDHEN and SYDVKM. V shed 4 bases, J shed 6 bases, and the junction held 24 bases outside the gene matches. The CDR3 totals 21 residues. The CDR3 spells CASSSFDDRDRGRLGLDGYTF. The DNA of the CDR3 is TGTGCCAGCAGTTCTTTCGATGACCGGGACAGGGGGCGCCTGGGACTCGATGGCTACACCTTC.

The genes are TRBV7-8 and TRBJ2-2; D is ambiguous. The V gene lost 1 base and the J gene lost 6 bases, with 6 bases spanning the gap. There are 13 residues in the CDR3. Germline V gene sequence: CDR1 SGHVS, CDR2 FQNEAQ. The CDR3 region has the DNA TGTGCCAGCAGCTTAGAGAGGTCCGGGGAGCTGTTTTTT. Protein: CASSLERSGELFF.

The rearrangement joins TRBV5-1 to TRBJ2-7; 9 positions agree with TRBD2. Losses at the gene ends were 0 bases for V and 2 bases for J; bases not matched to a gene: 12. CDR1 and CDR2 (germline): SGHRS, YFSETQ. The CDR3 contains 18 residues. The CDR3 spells CASSLGASGMRTTYEQYF. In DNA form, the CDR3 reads TGCGCCAGCAGCTTGGGGGCTAGCGGGATGAGAACGACCTACGAGCAGTACTTC.

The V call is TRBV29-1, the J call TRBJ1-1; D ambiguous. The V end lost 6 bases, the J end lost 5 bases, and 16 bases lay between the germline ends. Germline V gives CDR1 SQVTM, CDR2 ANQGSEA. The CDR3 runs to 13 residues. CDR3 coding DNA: TGCAGCGTGTGTGCAGGTATTCCGACTGAAGCTTTCTTT. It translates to CSVCAGIPTEAFF.

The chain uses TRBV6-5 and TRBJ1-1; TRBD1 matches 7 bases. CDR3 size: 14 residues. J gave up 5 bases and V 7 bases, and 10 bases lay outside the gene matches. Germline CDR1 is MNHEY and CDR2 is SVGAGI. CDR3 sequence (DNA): TGTGCCAGCAACAGACAGGGCCCGTGGACTGAAGCTTTCTTT. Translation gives CASNRQGPWTEAFF.

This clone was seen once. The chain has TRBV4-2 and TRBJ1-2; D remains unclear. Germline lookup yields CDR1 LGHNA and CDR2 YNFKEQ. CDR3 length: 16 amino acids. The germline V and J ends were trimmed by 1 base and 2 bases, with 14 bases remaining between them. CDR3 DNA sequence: TGTGCCAGCAGCCAAGCTGAACCGGGATCCAACTATGGCTACACCTTC. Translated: CASSQAEPGSNYGYTF.

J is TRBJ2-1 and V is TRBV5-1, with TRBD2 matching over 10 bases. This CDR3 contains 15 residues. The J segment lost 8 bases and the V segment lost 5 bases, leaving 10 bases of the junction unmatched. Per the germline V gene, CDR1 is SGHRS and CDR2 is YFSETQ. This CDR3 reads CASRSGGLAGDEQFF. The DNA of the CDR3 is TGCGCCAGCAGATCCGGAGGGCTAGCGGGGGATGAGCAGTTCTTC.

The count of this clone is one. CDR3 nucleotides: TGTGCCAGCAGCGGACTAGCGGGGGGGCCTCAAGAGACCCAGTACTTC. Protein sequence: CASSGLAGGPQETQYF. The V call is TRBV5-4, the J call TRBJ2-5, with 15 bases aligning to TRBD2. V lost 4 bases to trimming and J lost 2 bases; unmatched junction nucleotides: 3. This CDR3 is built from 16 residues. CDR1 is SGHNT, CDR2 YYREEE, per germline (reference sequence).

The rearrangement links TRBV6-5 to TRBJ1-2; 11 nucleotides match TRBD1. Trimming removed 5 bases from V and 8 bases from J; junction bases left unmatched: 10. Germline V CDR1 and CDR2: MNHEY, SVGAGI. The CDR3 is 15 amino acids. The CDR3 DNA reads TGTGCCAGCAGTGCGGACAGGGGGCGTCTCGGGGGCTACACCTTC. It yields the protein CASSADRGRLGGYTF.

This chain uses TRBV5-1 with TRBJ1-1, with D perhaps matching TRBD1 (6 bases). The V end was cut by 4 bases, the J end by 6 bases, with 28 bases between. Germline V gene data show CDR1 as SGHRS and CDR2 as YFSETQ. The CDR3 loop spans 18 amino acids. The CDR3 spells CASSIRTVRAGVDSEAFF. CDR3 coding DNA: TGCGCCAGCAGCATCAGAACAGTCAGGGCAGGGGTTGACTCTGAAGCTTTCTTT.

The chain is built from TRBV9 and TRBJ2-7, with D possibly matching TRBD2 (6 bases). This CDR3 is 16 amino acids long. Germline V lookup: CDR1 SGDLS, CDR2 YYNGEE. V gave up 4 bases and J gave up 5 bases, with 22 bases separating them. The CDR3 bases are TGTGCCAGCAGCCCTAGGCGAGGACTAAAGTTCCACGAGCAGTACTTC. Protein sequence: CASSPRRGLKFHEQYF.